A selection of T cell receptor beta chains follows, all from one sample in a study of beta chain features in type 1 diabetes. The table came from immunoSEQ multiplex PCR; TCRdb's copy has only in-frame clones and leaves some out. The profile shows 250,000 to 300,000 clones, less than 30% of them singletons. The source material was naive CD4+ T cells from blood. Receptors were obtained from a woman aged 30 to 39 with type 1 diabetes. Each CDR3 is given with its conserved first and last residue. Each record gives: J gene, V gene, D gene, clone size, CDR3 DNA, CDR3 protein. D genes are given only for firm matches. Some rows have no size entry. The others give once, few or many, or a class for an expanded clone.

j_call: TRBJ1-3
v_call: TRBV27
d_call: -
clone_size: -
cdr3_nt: TGTGCCAGCAGTCCCAGGGGATTCGGAAACACCATATATTTT
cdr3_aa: CASSPRGFGNTIYF

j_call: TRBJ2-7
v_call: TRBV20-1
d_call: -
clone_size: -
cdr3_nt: TGCAGTGCTAGGGGGCCGAACGAGCAGTACTTC
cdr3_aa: CSARGPNEQYF

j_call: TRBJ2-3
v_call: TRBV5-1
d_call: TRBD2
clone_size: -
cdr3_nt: TGCGCCAGCAGCTCGGCTGTAGCGGGAGGGCTTGGAGATACGCAGTATTTT
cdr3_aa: CASSSAVAGGLGDTQYF

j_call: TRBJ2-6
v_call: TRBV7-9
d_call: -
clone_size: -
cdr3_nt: TGTGCCAGCAGCTTAGGCAGGATCCCTGGGGCCAACGTCCTGACTTTC
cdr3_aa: CASSLGRIPGANVLTF

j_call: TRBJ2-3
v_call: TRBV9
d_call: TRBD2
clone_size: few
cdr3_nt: TGTGCCAGCAGCGTAGAACTAGCGGGGCTCACAGATACGCAGTATTTT
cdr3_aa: CASSVELAGLTDTQYF

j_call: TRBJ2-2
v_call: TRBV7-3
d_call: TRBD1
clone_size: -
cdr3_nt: TGTGCCAGCAGCCAGGGGGCCGGCACCGGGGAGCTGTTTTTT
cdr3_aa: CASSQGAGTGELFF

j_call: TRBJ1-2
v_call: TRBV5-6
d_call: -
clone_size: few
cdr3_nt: TGTGCCAGCAGCTTGGAGGCGGTAGGTGGCTACACCTTC
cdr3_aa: CASSLEAVGGYTF

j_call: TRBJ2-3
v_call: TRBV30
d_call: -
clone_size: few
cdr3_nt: TGTGCCTGGAGTACCGGAGGTGAAGATACGCAGTATTTT
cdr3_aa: CAWSTGGEDTQYF

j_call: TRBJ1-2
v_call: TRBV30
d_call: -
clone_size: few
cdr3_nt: TGTGCCTGGACGGCGGGCGGCTATGGCTACACCTTC
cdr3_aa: CAWTAGGYGYTF

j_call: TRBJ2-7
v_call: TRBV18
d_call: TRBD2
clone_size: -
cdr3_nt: TGTGCCAGCTCACCACGGAGCGGGGCCACCTACGAGCAGTACTTC
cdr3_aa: CASSPRSGATYEQYF

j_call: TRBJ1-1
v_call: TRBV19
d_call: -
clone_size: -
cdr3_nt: TGTGCCAGTAAGGGATTGCCCGGACAGAACACTGAAGCTTTCTTT
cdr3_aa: CASKGLPGQNTEAFF

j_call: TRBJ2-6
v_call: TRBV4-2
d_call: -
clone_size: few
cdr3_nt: TGTGCCAGCAGCTCTACAGGGGAGGCCTTCTCTGGGGCCAACGTCCTGACTTTC
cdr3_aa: CASSSTGEAFSGANVLTF

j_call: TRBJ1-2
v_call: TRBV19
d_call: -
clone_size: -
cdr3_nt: TGTGCCAGTAGTATAATCACAAATGATGGCTACACCTTC
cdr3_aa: CASSIITNDGYTF

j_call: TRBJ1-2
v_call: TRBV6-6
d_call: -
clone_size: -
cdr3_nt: TGTGCCAGCAGCCTAACCTCTTCAGGGTATACGTATGGCTACACCTTC
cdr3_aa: CASSLTSSGYTYGYTF

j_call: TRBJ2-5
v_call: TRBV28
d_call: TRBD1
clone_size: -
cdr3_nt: TGTGCCAGCAGTTTACCTCAGGGGGTGCAAGAGACCCAGTACTTC
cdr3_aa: CASSLPQGVQETQYF

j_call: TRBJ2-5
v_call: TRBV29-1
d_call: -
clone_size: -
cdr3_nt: TGCAGCACGACTAGTTTCCAAGAGACCCAGTACTTC
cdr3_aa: CSTTSFQETQYF

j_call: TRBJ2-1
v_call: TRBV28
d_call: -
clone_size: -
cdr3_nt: TGTGCCAGCTGGGGGGGCTGGAGCTCCTACAATGAGCAGTTCTTC
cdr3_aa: CASWGGWSSYNEQFF

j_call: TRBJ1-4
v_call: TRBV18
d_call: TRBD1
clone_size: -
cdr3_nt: TGTGCCAGCTCACCACCGGGACAGGGGAGTGCTAATGAAAAACTGTTTTTT
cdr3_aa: CASSPPGQGSANEKLFF

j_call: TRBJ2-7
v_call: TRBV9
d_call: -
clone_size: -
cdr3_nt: TGTGCCAGCAGCGAGACTAGTACCTCCTACGAGCAGTACTTC
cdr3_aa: CASSETSTSYEQYF

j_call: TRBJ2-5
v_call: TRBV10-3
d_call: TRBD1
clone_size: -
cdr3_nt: TGTGCCATCAGTGCCGGGACAGTACAAGAGACCCAGTACTTC
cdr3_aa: CAISAGTVQETQYF

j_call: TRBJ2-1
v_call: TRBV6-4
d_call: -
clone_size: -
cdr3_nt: TGTGCCAGCAGTGGAATCAGCGGCCTGTTCTTC
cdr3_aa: CASSGISGLFF

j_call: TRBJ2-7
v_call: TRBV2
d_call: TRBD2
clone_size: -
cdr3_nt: TGTGCCAGCAGTGAAGAGGTGCGGGAGAACTGCGAGCAGTACTTC
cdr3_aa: CASSEEVRENCEQYF

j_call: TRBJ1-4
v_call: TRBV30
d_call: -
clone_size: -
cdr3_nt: TGTGCCTGGACCGGGACACCTCGCCGTGAAAAACTGTTTTTT
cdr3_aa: CAWTGTPRREKLFF

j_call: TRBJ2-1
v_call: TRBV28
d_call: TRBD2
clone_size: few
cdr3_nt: TGTGCCAGCAGTTTCCCCTTGACTAGCGGGAGTCAGGATGAGCAGTTCTTC
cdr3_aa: CASSFPLTSGSQDEQFF

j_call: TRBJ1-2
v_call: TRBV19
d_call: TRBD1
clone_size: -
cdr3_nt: TGTGCCAGTACCCTCTCAAGGGGGCGCTGGTATGGCTACACCTTC
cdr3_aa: CASTLSRGRWYGYTF

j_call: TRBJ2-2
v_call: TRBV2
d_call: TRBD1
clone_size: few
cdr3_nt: TGTGCCAGCACAGGGACAGCGAACACCGGGGAGCTGTTTTTT
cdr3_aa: CASTGTANTGELFF

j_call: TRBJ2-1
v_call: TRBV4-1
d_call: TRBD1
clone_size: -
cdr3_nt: TGCGCCAGCAGCCAAGAAGGGGACAGGGGAGAGTTCTTC
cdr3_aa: CASSQEGDRGEFF

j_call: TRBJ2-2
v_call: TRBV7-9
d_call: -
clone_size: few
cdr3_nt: TGTGCCAGCAGCATCAGGGTTTCCGGGGAGCTGTTTTTT
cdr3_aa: CASSIRVSGELFF

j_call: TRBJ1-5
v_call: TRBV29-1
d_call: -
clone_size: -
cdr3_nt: TGCAGCGTTGCGGGAGACAGCAATCAGCCCCAGCATTTT
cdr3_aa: CSVAGDSNQPQHF

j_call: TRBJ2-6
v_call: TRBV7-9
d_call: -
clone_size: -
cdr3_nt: TGTGCCAGCAGCTTAATGGAGACTGGGGCCAACGTCCTGACTTTC
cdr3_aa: CASSLMETGANVLTF

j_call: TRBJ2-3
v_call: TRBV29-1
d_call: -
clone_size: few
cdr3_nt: TGCAGCGTTTCTTCGGGAAGCACAGATACGCAGTATTTT
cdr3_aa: CSVSSGSTDTQYF

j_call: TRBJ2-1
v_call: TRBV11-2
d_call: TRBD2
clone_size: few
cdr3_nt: TGTGCCAGCAGTCGACTAGCGGGAGGTGGGCAGTTCTTC
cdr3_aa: CASSRLAGGGQFF

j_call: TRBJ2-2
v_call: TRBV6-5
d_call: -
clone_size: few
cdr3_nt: TGTGCCAGCAGTTACTCGAGCGCAGCGAACACCGGGGAGCTGTTTTTT
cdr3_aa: CASSYSSAANTGELFF

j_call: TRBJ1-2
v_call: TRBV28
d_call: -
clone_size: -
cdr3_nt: TGTGCCAGCAGTTTATTCGGGGGTTGGGGCTACACCTTC
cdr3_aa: CASSLFGGWGYTF

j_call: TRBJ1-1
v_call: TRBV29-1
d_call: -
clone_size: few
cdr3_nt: TGCAGCGCCGACAGTATGAACACTGAAGCTTTCTTT
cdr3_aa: CSADSMNTEAFF

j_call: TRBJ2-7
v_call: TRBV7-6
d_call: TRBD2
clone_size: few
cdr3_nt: TGTGCCAGCAGCTTAGGCGGGAGTATAAACGAGCAGTACTTC
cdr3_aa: CASSLGGSINEQYF

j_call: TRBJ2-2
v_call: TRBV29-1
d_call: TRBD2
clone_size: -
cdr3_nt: TGCAGCGTTGGAGCGGGGGACACCGGGGAGCTGTTTTTT
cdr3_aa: CSVGAGDTGELFF

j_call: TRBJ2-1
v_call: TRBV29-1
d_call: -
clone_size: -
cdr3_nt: TGCAGCGCCGTGTCGTCGGGCTACAATGAGCAGTTCTTC
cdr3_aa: CSAVSSGYNEQFF

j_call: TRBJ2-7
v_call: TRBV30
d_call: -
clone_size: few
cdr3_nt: TGTGCCTGGAGCCACTCTACGGAGATCGCCGCGGACTTC
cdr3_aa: CAWSHSTEIAADF

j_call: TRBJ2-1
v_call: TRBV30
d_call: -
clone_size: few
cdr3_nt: TGTGCCTGGCGGGAGAGCTCCTACAATGAGCAGTTCTTC
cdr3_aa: CAWRESSYNEQFF

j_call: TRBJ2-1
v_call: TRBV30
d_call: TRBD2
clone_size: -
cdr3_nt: TGTGCCTGGAGTAAAAAGGGACTAGCGGACAATGAGCAGTTCTTC
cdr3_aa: CAWSKKGLADNEQFF

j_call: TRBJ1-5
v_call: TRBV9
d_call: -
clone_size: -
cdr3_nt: TGTGCCAGCAGCGTAAGTTGGGGCAGCAATCAGCCCCAGCATTTT
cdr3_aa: CASSVSWGSNQPQHF

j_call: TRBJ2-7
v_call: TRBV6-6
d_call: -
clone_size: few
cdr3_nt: TGTGCCAGCAGTTACGGGAAAGGGGCCTACGAGCAGTACTTC
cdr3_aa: CASSYGKGAYEQYF

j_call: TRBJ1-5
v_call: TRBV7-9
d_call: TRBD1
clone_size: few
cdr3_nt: TGTGCCAGCAGCTCGGACAGGGTGGGTCAGCCCCAGCATTTT
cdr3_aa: CASSSDRVGQPQHF

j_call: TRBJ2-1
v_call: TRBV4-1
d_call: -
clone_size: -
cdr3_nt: TGCGCCAGCAGCCAAGCGGGCTGGCGGGGAAGCTCCTACAATGAGCAGTTCTTC
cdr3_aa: CASSQAGWRGSSYNEQFF

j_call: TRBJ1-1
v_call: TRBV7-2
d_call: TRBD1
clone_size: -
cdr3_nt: TGTGCCAGCAGCCGACAGGGGGGATTAGGAGGCACTGAAGCTTTCTTT
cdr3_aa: CASSRQGGLGGTEAFF

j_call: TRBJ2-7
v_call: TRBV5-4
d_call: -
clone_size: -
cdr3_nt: TGTGCCAGCAGCCTACCCCTCCTAGGAAAGGCCGACGAGCAGTACTTC
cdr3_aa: CASSLPLLGKADEQYF

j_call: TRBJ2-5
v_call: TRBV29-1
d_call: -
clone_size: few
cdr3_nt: TGCAGCGTTGAATACCACTCACCAGAGACCCAGTACTTC
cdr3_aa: CSVEYHSPETQYF

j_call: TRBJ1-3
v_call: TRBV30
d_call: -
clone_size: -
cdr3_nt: TGTGCCTGGAGGCCTGCGGGTGGAAACACCATATATTTT
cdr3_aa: CAWRPAGGNTIYF

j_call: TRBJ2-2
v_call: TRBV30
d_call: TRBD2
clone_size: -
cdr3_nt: TGTGCCTGGAGTACACCAGCGGGAGGGCCAACCGGGGAGCTGTTTTTT
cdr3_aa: CAWSTPAGGPTGELFF

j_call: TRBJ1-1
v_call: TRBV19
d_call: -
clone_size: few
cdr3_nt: TGTGCCAGTAGTATTGGGCAGGAGGCTGAAGCTTTCTTT
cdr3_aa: CASSIGQEAEAFF